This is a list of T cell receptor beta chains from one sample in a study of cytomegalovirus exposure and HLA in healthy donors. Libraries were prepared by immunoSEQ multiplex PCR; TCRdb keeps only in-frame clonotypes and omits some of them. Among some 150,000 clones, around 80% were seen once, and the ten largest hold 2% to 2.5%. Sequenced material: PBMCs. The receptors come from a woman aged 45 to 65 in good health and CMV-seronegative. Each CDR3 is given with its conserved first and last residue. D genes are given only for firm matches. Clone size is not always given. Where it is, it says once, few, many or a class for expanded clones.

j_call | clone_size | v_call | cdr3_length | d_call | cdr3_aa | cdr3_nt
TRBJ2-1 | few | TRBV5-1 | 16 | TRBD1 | CASSLGDRANNNEQFF | TGCGCCAGCAGCTTGGGGGACAGGGCAAACAACAATGAGCAGTTCTTC
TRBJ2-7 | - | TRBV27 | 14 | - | CASSLSGQSYEQYF | TGTGCCAGCAGTTTATCCGGACAGTCCTACGAGCAGTACTTC
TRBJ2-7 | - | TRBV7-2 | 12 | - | CASSLYRHEQYF | TGTGCCAGCAGCTTATACCGTCACGAGCAGTACTTC
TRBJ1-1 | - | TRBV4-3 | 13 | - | CASSQEAGTEAFF | TGCGCCAGCAGCCAAGAGGCGGGCACTGAAGCTTTCTTT
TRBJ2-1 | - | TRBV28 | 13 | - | CASTPRGYNEQFF | TGTGCCAGCACCCCTCGGGGTTACAATGAGCAGTTCTTC
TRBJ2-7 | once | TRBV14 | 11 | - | CASSHSEKQYF | TGTGCCAGCAGCCATAGCGAGAAGCAGTACTTC
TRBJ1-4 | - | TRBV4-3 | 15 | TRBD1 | CASSELTGVDEKLFF | TGCGCCAGCAGCGAGTTAACAGGGGTGGATGAAAAACTGTTTTTT
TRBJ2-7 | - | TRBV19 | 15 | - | CASSLSVGKAYEQYF | TGTGCCAGTAGTCTTTCGGTCGGGAAGGCCTACGAGCAGTACTTC
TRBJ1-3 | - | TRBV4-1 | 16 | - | CASSHTGSYSGNTIYF | TGCGCCAGCAGCCATACGGGATCCTACTCTGGAAACACCATATATTTT
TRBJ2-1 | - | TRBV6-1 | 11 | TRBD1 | CASSVQGSSFF | TGTGCCAGCAGTGTACAGGGGTCATCGTTCTTC
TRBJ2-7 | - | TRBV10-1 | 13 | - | CASSETTGFEQYF | TGCGCCAGCAGTGAGACCACAGGGTTCGAGCAGTACTTC
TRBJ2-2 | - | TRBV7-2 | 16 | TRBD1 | CASSSSGTGTTGELFF | TGTGCCAGCAGCTCCTCCGGGACAGGGACCACCGGGGAGCTGTTTTTT
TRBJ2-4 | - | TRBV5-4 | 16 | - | CASSLAVVGVGGIQYF | TGTGCCAGCAGCTTGGCGGTGGTCGGGGTAGGGGGCATTCAGTACTTC
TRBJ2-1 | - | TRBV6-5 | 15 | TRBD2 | CASSYGGGTYNEQFF | TGTGCCAGCAGTTACGGGGGGGGGACCTACAATGAGCAGTTCTTC
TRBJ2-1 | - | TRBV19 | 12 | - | CASSPRENEQFF | TGTGCCAGTAGTCCTCGGGAGAATGAGCAGTTCTTC
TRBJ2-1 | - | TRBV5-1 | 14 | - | CASSNRTLYNEQFF | TGCGCCAGCAGCAATCGGACACTCTACAATGAGCAGTTCTTC
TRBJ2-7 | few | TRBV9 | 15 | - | CASSVRSGDRDEQYF | TGTGCCAGCAGCGTAAGGTCAGGGGATCGAGACGAGCAGTACTTC
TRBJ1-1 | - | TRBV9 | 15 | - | CASSVVGGVDTEAFF | TGTGCCAGCAGCGTAGTAGGGGGAGTGGACACTGAAGCTTTCTTT
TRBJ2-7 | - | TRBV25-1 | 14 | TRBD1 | CASMPGTGTYEQYF | TGTGCCAGCATGCCCGGGACAGGGACCTACGAGCAGTACTTC
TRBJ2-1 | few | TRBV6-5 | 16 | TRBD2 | CASSYGRGSKNNEQFF | TGTGCCAGCAGTTACGGGCGCGGGAGTAAGAACAATGAGCAGTTCTTC
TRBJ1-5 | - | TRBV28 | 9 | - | CASSWPQHF | TGTGCCAGCAGCTGGCCCCAGCATTTT
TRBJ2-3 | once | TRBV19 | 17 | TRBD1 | CASSISPGQGGTDTQYF | TGTGCCAGTAGTATTTCCCCGGGACAGGGGGGCACAGATACGCAGTATTTT
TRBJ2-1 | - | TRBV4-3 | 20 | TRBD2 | CASSQGRLAGGPGSYNEQFF | TGCGCCAGCAGCCAAGGACGGCTAGCGGGAGGGCCAGGGTCCTACAATGAGCAGTTCTTC
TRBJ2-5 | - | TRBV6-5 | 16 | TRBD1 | CASSYSNRGPGETQYF | TGTGCCAGCAGTTACTCCAACAGGGGGCCGGGGGAGACCCAGTACTTC
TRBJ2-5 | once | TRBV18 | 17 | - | CASSPLRSMAVGETQYF | TGTGCCAGCTCACCACTGCGATCTATGGCGGTCGGAGAGACCCAGTACTTC
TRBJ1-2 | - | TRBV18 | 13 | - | CASSESGNYGYTF | TGTGCCAGCTCGGAATCGGGTAACTATGGCTACACCTTC
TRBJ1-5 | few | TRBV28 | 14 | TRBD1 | CASRPGQGGQPQHF | TGTGCCAGCAGACCCGGACAGGGAGGTCAGCCCCAGCATTTT
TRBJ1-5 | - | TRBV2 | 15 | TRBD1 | CASRSGQGLREPQHF | TGTGCCAGCAGGTCGGGACAGGGCCTACGTGAGCCCCAGCATTTT
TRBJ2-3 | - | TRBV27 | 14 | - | CASSPSANGGTQYF | TGTGCCAGCAGTCCTTCGGCCAACGGAGGTACGCAGTATTTT
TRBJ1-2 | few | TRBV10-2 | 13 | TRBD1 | CASGTGSNYGYTF | TGCGCCAGCGGGACAGGTTCTAACTATGGCTACACCTTC
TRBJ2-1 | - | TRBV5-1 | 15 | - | CASSLARSSYNEQFF | TGCGCCAGCAGCCTCGCGAGGAGCTCCTACAATGAGCAGTTCTTC
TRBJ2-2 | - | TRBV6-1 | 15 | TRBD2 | CASRGAGASTGELFF | TGTGCCAGCCGCGGAGCGGGGGCTAGCACCGGGGAGCTGTTTTTT
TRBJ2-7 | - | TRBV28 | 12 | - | CASTIGGYEQYF | TGTGCCAGCACCATAGGGGGATACGAGCAGTACTTC
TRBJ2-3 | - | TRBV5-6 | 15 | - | CASSLEGRSADTQYF | TGTGCCAGCAGCTTGGAAGGTAGGAGCGCAGATACGCAGTATTTT
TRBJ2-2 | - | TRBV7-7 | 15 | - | CASSLAATNTGELFF | TGTGCTAGCAGCTTAGCAGCCACGAACACCGGGGAGCTGTTTTTT
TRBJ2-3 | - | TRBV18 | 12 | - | CASQTGPDTQYF | TGTGCCAGCCAGACGGGTCCAGATACGCAGTATTTT
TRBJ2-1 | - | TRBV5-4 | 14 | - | CASSLVGNYNEQFF | TGTGCCAGCAGCTTAGTGGGCAACTACAATGAGCAGTTCTTC
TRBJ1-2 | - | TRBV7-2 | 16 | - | CASTLHGAEKGIGYTF | TGTGCCAGCACCCTTCATGGGGCAGAGAAAGGCATCGGCTACACCTTC
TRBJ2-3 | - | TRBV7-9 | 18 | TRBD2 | CSSSLAGRGAGAADTQYF | TGTTCCAGCAGCTTAGCGGGGCGAGGAGCGGGAGCTGCTGATACGCAGTATTTT
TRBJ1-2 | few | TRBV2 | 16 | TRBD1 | CASTLGTGGTNYGYTF | TGTGCCAGCACCCTAGGGACAGGGGGTACTAACTATGGCTACACCTTC
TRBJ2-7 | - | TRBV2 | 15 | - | CASSEGGPETYEQYF | TGTGCCAGCAGTGAAGGGGGGCCAGAGACCTACGAGCAGTACTTC
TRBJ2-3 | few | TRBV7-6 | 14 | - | CASSDDGVLDTQYF | TGTGCCAGCAGCGACGACGGGGTCTTGGATACGCAGTATTTT
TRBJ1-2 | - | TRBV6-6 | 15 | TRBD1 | CASSYTGTGSYGYTF | TGTGCCAGCAGTTACACCGGGACAGGGTCCTATGGCTACACCTTC
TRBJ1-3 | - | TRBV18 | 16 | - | CASSSQIGRPGNTIYF | TGTGCCAGCTCATCACAAATCGGCAGGCCTGGAAACACCATATATTTT
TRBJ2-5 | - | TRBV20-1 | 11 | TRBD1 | CSTGGEETQYF | TGCAGTACAGGGGGCGAAGAGACCCAGTACTTC
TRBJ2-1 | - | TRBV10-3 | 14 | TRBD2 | CAIKSSGTLNEQFF | TGTGCCATCAAGTCTAGCGGGACACTTAATGAGCAGTTCTTC
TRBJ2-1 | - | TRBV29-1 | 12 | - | CSVHGVTNEQFF | TGCAGCGTCCACGGGGTTACCAATGAGCAGTTCTTC
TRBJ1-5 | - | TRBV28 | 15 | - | CASSYTRTADQPQHF | TGTGCCAGCAGTTATACCCGGACAGCCGATCAGCCCCAGCATTTT
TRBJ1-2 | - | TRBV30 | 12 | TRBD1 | CAWSGQGDGYTF | TGTGCCTGGAGCGGACAGGGGGATGGCTACACCTTC
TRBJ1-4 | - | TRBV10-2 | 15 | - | CASSSYLATNEKLFF | TGCGCCAGCAGCTCCTACCTTGCAACTAATGAAAAACTGTTTTTT
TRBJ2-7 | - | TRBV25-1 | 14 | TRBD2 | CASSERGETYEQYF | TGTGCCAGCTCGGAGCGGGGGGAAACCTACGAGCAGTACTTC
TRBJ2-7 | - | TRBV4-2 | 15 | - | CASSPKWGRVYEQYF | TGTGCCAGCTCCCCGAAGTGGGGGCGGGTATACGAGCAGTACTTC
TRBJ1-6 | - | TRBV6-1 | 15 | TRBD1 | CASSEGQGGDSPLHF | TGTGCCAGCAGTGAGGGACAGGGAGGGGATTCACCCCTCCACTTT
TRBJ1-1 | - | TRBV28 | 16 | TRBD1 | CASSSPGTEAYTEAFF | TGTGCCAGCAGTTCCCCCGGGACAGAGGCCTACACTGAAGCTTTCTTT
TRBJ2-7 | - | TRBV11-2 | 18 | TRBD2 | CASSPSGGLAGRAREQYF | TGTGCCAGCAGCCCCTCCGGGGGACTAGCGGGAAGAGCTCGAGAGCAGTACTTC